Shown below are 25 T cell receptor beta chains from a single sample sequenced in a study of blood T cells in healthy people across ages. With a J-beta primer mix and a sample-barcoded 5' primer, a second PCR ran roughly 6 to 11 cycles. One entry per CDR3 protein, called by TCRdb with MiXCR from the 5' RACE reads. The sample contains roughly 700,000 distinct CDR3 sequences, 49% of which appear only once. The sample comprised blood. The receptor set was obtained from a woman aged 55-70 years in good health.

The rearrangement uses TRBV28 and TRBJ2-1; 10 bases match TRBD2. The CDR3 runs to 16 residues. V lost 5 bases, J lost 7 bases, and 11 bases stayed unmatched. Germline values: CDR1 MDHEN, CDR2 SYDVKM. CDR3: CASSPFISSGSNEQFF. CDR3 DNA sequence: TGTGCCAGCAGTCCTTTCATTTCTAGCGGGAGTAATGAGCAGTTCTTC.

This clonotype appeared a few times. CDR3 coding DNA: TGTGCCAGCAGCTTAGTGGGACAGACGGACTATGGCTACACCTTC. Its translation: CASSLVGQTDYGYTF. The J gene is TRBJ1-2, the V gene TRBV7-2; 7 bases are shared with TRBD1. CDR3 length: 15 amino acids. V lost 1 base and J lost 3; bases outside the gene matches: 5. Germline-derived CDR1 and CDR2 are SGHTA and FQGNSA.

V is TRBV4-2 and J is TRBJ2-1; 7 nucleotides align to TRBD2. CDR3 length: 14 amino acids. Trimming removed 5 bases from V and 8 bases from J; junction bases left unmatched: 9. Looked up from germline, CDR1 is LGHNA and CDR2 is YNFKEQ. CDR3 coding DNA: TGTGCCAGCAGCTACAGAAAAGGGAGGGATGAGCAGTTCTTC. As protein: CASSYRKGRDEQFF.

This clonotype was observed a few times. The V gene is TRBV5-1, the J gene TRBJ2-1; TRBD2 agrees at 9 bases. Per the germline V gene, CDR1 is SGHRS and CDR2 is YFSETQ. The trim removed 7 bases at V and 11 bases at J, leaving 10 bases unmatched. This CDR3 contains 13 residues. The CDR3 sequence: CASGVAGEWQQFF. CDR3 sequence (DNA): TGCGCCAGCGGCGTAGCGGGAGAGTGGCAGCAGTTCTTC. Using reference TRBV5-1 and TRBJ2-1 for the parts outside the CDR3, the full variable domain is KAGVTQTPRYLIKTRGQQVTLSCSPISGHRSVSWYQQTPGQGLQFLFEYFSETQRNKGNFPGRFSGRQFSNSRSEMNVSTLELGDSALYLCASGVAGEWQQFFGPGTRLTVL.

This clonotype turned up a few times. J is TRBJ2-3 and V is TRBV6-4; no clear D gene. The length of the CDR3 is 13 residues. Trimming took off 2 bases at V and 6 bases at J, with 9 bases between the two ends. CDR1 MRHNA and CDR2 SNTAGT come from the germline V gene. CDR3 loop: CASSDNLRDTQYF. The CDR3 nucleotides read TGTGCCAGCAGTGACAACCTTCGGGATACGCAGTATTTT.

This clonotype was found a few times. The J gene is TRBJ2-7, the V gene TRBV11-2; D is undetermined. Germline V gene lookup returns CDR1 SGHAT and CDR2 FQNNGV. CDR3 length: 15 residues. Trimming shortened V by 1 base and J by 0 bases, and 10 bases separated the two germline ends. CDR3 coding DNA: TGTGCCAGCAGCTTAGGGGCGGCGACCTCCTACGAGCAGTACTTC. This codes for CASSLGAATSYEQYF.

CDR3 protein: CSARDLLLSYNEQFF. CDR3 nucleotide sequence: TGCAGTGCTAGAGATCTTCTTCTCTCCTACAATGAGCAGTTCTTC. This chain connects TRBV20-1 to TRBJ2-1; D is undetermined. The CDR3 totals 15 residues. Trimming pared 0 bases from V and 0 bases from J, leaving 9 bases between. Per the germline V gene, CDR1 is DFQATT and CDR2 is SNEGSKA (reference sequence).

This chain uses TRBV6-6 with TRBJ2-5, with unresolved D. The germline gives CDR1 MNHNY, CDR2 SVGAGI (reference sequence). Trimming left V 5 bases short and J 11 bases short, with 15 bases between. The length of the CDR3 is 12 residues. The CDR3 spells CASSRNNNEQYF. The DNA of the CDR3 is TGTGCCAGCAGTCGTAACAACAATGAGCAGTACTTC.

The chain links TRBV5-4 to TRBJ2-6; D is perhaps TRBD1 or TRBD2 (5 bases each). Trimming removed 5 bases from V and 0 bases from J, with 15 bases in between. The CDR3 is 17 amino acids. Germline V CDR1 and CDR2: SGHNT, YYREEE (reference sequence). DNA for the CDR3: TGTGCCAGCAGGACCGGGACGGAATTCTCTGGGGCCAACGTCCTGACTTTC. Protein sequence: CASRTGTEFSGANVLTF.

The chain combines TRBV3-1 with TRBJ1-2, with 7 bases matching TRBD1. The CDR3 totals 13 residues. V lost 3 bases, J lost 4 bases, and 2 bases stayed unmatched. Germline CDR1 is LGHDT and CDR2 is YNNKEL (reference sequence). The CDR3 nucleotides read TGTGCCAGCAGCCATGGGGACAGCTATGGCTACACCTTC. This gives the protein CASSHGDSYGYTF.

As to this clonotype: A junction end diverges from the germline sequence, so it may reflect a read error. The gene calls are TRBV7-9 and TRBJ1-1; D might be TRBD1 (6 bases). Germline V lookup: CDR1 SEHNR, CDR2 FQNEAQ (reference sequence). The CDR3 is 14 amino acids. CDR3 coding DNA: TGTGCCAGCAGCTTCGGACAGACGAACACTGAAGCTTTGTTT. It translates to CASSFGQTNTEALF.

The J gene is TRBJ1-1, the V gene TRBV7-8; possible D gene TRBD1, 5 bases. The CDR3 length is 17 residues. V lost 0 bases to trimming and J lost 1 base, with 15 bases between them. The germline V gene has CDR1 SGHVS and CDR2 FQNEAQ. The CDR3 reads CASSLAPWKGTNTEAFF. DNA for the CDR3: TGTGCCAGCAGCTTAGCCCCTTGGAAAGGGACGAACACTGAAGCTTTCTTT.

This clonotype was counted a few times. The chain uses TRBV10-3 and TRBJ1-1; 11 nucleotides align to TRBD1. The CDR3 has 12 residues. Germline CDR1 ENHRY, CDR2 SYGVKD. J gave up 7 bases and V 7 bases, and 2 bases lay outside the gene matches. For the CDR3, the DNA is TGTGCCATCACGGGACAGGGGGGTGAAGCTTTCTTT. Its translation is CAITGQGGEAFF.

This clonotype was seen a few times. The chain recombines TRBV7-6 with TRBJ2-7, with D perhaps TRBD1 (6 bases). This CDR3 has 15 amino acids. The V end lost 5 bases, the J end lost 0 bases, and 14 bases lay between the germline ends. The germline V gene has CDR1 SGHVS and CDR2 FNYEAQ. The CDR3 nucleotides are TGTGCCAGCAGCAACCAGGGGCAGGCCTCCTACGAGCAGTACTTC. It is translated as CASSNQGQASYEQYF.

CDR3 residues: CASTGTSESSEQFF. In DNA, the CDR3 is TGCGCCAGCACGGGGACTAGCGAATCGAGTGAGCAGTTCTTC. This sequence joins TRBV5-1 and TRBJ2-1; the match to TRBD2 covers 10 bases. The CDR3 consists of 14 residues. Trimming took 6 bases from V and 9 from J; bases not matched to a gene: 9. Germline V gene sequence: CDR1 SGHRS, CDR2 YFSETQ.

In its sample, this clonotype was seen a few times. V gene TRBV20-1 combines with J gene TRBJ2-7, with D possibly being TRBD1 or TRBD2 (6 bases each). The CDR3 contains 14 residues. V was trimmed by 3 bases and J by 7 bases, leaving 19 bases between them. Germline CDR1 is DFQATT and CDR2 is SNEGSKA (reference sequence). The chain's CDR3 is CSARGGRRIDEQYF. In nucleotides, the CDR3 is TGCAGTGCTAGGGGGGGCAGGCGGATAGATGAGCAGTACTTC.

The rearrangement uses TRBV2 and TRBJ2-1, with D possibly matching TRBD1 (6 bases). CDR3 length: 12 amino acids. The germline V and J ends were trimmed by 6 bases and 9 bases, with 12 bases remaining between them. The germline gives CDR1 SNHLY, CDR2 FYNNEI. The CDR3 nucleotides are TGTGCCAGCAGGGCCCTAGGGGGTGAGCAGTTCTTC. Translated, it gives CASRALGGEQFF.

A few counts support this clonotype. The rearrangement joins TRBV5-1 to TRBJ2-1; 7 bases fit TRBD2. The germline V gene has CDR1 SGHRS and CDR2 YFSETQ. The CDR3 sequence is 15 residues long. V dropped 2 bases and J dropped 6; count of bases not matched to a gene: 8. CDR3 DNA sequence: TGCGCCAGCAGCTTAGGGACTACTCGGGGCAATGAGCAGTTCTTC. This gives the protein CASSLGTTRGNEQFF.

The chain joins TRBV27 to TRBJ2-3, with 8 bases identical to TRBD1. J gave up 2 bases and V 8 bases, and 9 bases lay outside the gene matches. Looked up from germline, CDR1 is MNHEY and CDR2 is SMNVEV (reference sequence). The CDR3 covers 15 residues. In DNA, the CDR3 is TGTGCCAGCCGCCGTCGGGACAGGAACACAGATACGCAGTATTTT. Its translation is CASRRRDRNTDTQYF.

V and J are TRBV7-2 and TRBJ2-7, with D uncertain. The germline V and J ends were trimmed by 2 bases and 7 bases, with 12 bases remaining between them. The CDR3 length is 13 residues. Germline V CDR1 and CDR2: SGHTA, FQGNSA. The DNA for the CDR3 is TGTGCCAGCAGCTTACCTCTTCCGCTAGAGCAGTACTTC. As protein: CASSLPLPLEQYF.

The chain carries TRBV20-1 and TRBJ2-5; 12 bases map to TRBD1. CDR1 is DFQATT, CDR2 SNEGSKA, per germline (reference sequence). CDR3 length: 13 amino acids. V was pared by 3 bases and J by 11 bases, with 7 bases of the junction left unmatched. CDR3 nucleotides: TGCAGTGCTAGCTGGGACAGGGGGCGAGAGCAGTACTTC. It specifies CSASWDRGREQYF.

The chain employs TRBV7-9 and TRBJ2-6; 7 positions agree with TRBD1. Germline-derived CDR1 and CDR2 are SEHNR and FQNEAQ (reference sequence). The CDR3 loop spans 18 amino acids. V lost 5 bases, J lost 0 bases, and 10 bases stayed unmatched. The CDR3 here is CASSHDRVPFSGANVLTF. The CDR3 region has the DNA TGTGCCAGCAGCCACGACAGGGTCCCTTTCTCTGGGGCCAACGTCCTGACTTTC.

A remark on this clonotype: A read error may be the cause here, since a much bigger clone is one base away. The V and J genes are TRBV4-2 and TRBJ2-5; possibly TRBD1 for D (5 bases). CDR3 size: 15 residues. Germline values: CDR1 LGHNA, CDR2 YNFKEQ. The V end was cut by 1 base, the J end by 11 bases, with 20 bases between. The CDR3 DNA is TGTGCCAGCAGCCAAGCTGGCCCTAGGGGCAATGAGCAGTACTTC. Translating it yields CASSQAGPRGNEQYF.

In its sample, this clonotype was seen a few times. The J gene is TRBJ1-1, the V gene TRBV28, with D hard to call. V gave up 2 bases and J gave up 11 bases, with 15 bases separating them. Germline lookup yields CDR1 MDHEN and CDR2 SYDVKM. The CDR3 has 13 residues. CDR3 nucleotide sequence: TGTGCCAGCAGTTTAGTGGGTAATCTCGGGGCTTTCTTT. Translating gives CASSLVGNLGAFF.

The V and J genes are TRBV11-2 and TRBJ2-3; a possible D gene is TRBD1 (6 bases). Trimming shortened V by 2 bases and J by 0 bases, and 9 bases separated the two germline ends. The germline gives CDR1 SGHAT, CDR2 FQNNGV. This CDR3 spans 15 amino acids. CDR3 residues: CASSLLTGSTDTQYF. Here the CDR3 DNA reads TGTGCCAGCAGCTTACTGACAGGTAGCACAGATACGCAGTATTTT.